The T cell receptor (beta chain) described here comes from a study of T-cell reconstitution after alpha-beta-depleted transplantation in children. Germline V lookup: CDR1 MNHEY, CDR2 SVGEGT. CDR3 length equals 13 residues. Trimming took off 8 bases at V and 1 base at J, with 11 bases between the two ends. Preparing the TCRbeta library involved the use of unique molecular identifiers. Each CDR3 protein gets one entry after TCRdb re-called the PCR reads with MiXCR. The sample contains just over 350,000 distinct CDR3 sequences, approximately 12% of which appear only once. This specimen consisted of PBMCs, obtained from the stem cell graft. The source of this sequence is a human donor who donated a stem cell graft to a child with Fanconi anemia. The J gene is TRBJ1-1, the V gene TRBV6-2 or TRBV6-3; D is possibly TRBD1 (6 bases). The CDR3 region is CASGQGPNTEAFF. CDR3 sequence (DNA): TGTGCCAGCGGCCAGGGGCCGAACACTGAAGCTTTCTTT.